The 26 T cell receptor beta chains presented below share a single source sample, sequenced in a study of regulatory T cells in long-lasting Graves disease. TCR beta libraries were built with iRepertoire HTBI primers and Arm-PCR of CDR3 regions. TCRdb passed the multiplex PCR reads through MiXCR, listing each CDR3 protein once. The sample has a few hundred thousand distinct CDR3 sequences, about an eighth seen once. Time point here: newly diagnosed GD, antithyroid drugs for less than 3 months. PBMCs provided the RNA from which the TCR library was made. These data also featured in a second study, about T cells in Graves' hyperthyroidism and ophthalmopathy.

Sequencing used peripheral blood mononuclear cells (PBMCs), obtained at new diagnosis, from a patient treated with antithyroid drugs. The receptors come from a woman aged 18-29 years with Graves disease.

In this sample, this clonotype turned up a few times. The J gene is TRBJ2-7, the V gene TRBV7-9, with 7 positions matching TRBD1. Trimming at V came to 5 bases and at J to 5 bases, leaving 9 bases not matched to a gene. Per the germline V gene, CDR1 is SEHNR and CDR2 is FQNEAQ (reference sequence). The CDR3 runs to 14 residues. The CDR3 DNA is TGTGCCAGCAGCACCGACAGGGTTGGGCACGAGCAGTACGTC. Translation: CASSTDRVGHEQYV.

The J gene is TRBJ1-2, the V gene TRBV27; D unclear. Germline V gene lookup returns CDR1 MNHEY and CDR2 SMNVEV (reference sequence). The CDR3 length is 15 residues. V gave up 3 bases and J gave up 8 bases, with 19 bases separating them. The CDR3 bases are TGTGCCAGCAGTTTGACCTCATCGAGGCAGTTCGGCTACACCTTC. Its translation is CASSLTSSRQFGYTF.

There are many counts of this clonotype. V is TRBV18 and J is TRBJ2-5, with TRBD1 matching 7 bases. V dropped 3 bases and J dropped 4; count of bases not matched to a gene: 8. This CDR3 is 15 amino acids long. Germline assignment: CDR1 KGHSH and CDR2 LQKENI. CDR3 in amino acids: CASSPDRWTGETQYF. CDR3 bases: TGTGCCAGCTCACCGGACAGGTGGACTGGAGAGACCCAGTACTTC.

The chain employs TRBV4-3 and TRBJ2-2; D is ambiguous. The CDR3 has 15 residues. V lost 0 bases and J 6 bases, leaving 11 bases between the germline ends. The germline gives CDR1 LGHNA, CDR2 YSLEER. CDR3 coding DNA: TGCGCCAGCAGCCAAGATTTATGGGGTTCCGGGGAGCTGTTTTTT. This encodes CASSQDLWGSGELFF.

The chain carries TRBV11-2 and TRBJ1-5; D call uncertain. CDR1 is SGHAT, CDR2 FQNNGV, per germline. The V end lost 5 bases, the J end lost 4 bases, and 9 bases lay between the germline ends. The CDR3 consists of 13 residues. The CDR3 nucleotides read TGTGCCAGCAGCCCCCGCCCTAATCAGCCCCAGCATTTT. Translating it yields CASSPRPNQPQHF.

With respect to this clonotype: This clone may be a read error of a much larger clone one base away. The chain joins TRBV10-3 to TRBJ2-5; D might be TRBD2 (5 bases). Trimming took off 6 bases at V and 11 bases at J, with 28 bases between the two ends. This CDR3 contains 16 residues. CDR1 and CDR2 (germline): ENHRY, SYGVKD. CDR3 region: CAIRTIRQGDRNEQYF. The CDR3 nucleotides read TGTGCCATCAGGACTATACGTCAAGGTGATCGCAATGAGCAGTACTTC.

This clonotype appeared a few times. V usage is TRBV12-3 or TRBV12-4 and J usage is TRBJ1-2; TRBD1 might be the D (5 bases). The CDR3 extends over 15 amino acids. V was trimmed by 6 bases and J by 4 bases, leaving 18 bases between them. For the CDR3, the DNA is TGTGCCAGCAGGGCAACAGGACGGCGGGGCTATGGCTACACCTTC. Translation: CASRATGRRGYGYTF.

This clonotype was detected only a few times. The genes are TRBV29-1 and TRBJ1-2, with D uncertain. This CDR3 has 13 residues. Per germline, CDR1 SQVTM and CDR2 ANQGSEA. V lost 4 bases and J lost 3, with 12 bases in between. The CDR3 sequence: CSVAEDGDYGYTF. The CDR3 DNA sequence: TGCAGCGTTGCCGAGGACGGAGACTATGGCTACACCTTC.

This clonotype appeared many times. The CDR3 is CASPSPGGEQPQHF. Written as DNA, the CDR3 is TGTGCCAGCCCCTCCCCGGGGGGGGAGCAGCCCCAGCATTTT. This rearrangement joins TRBV11-2 to TRBJ1-5; TRBD1 might be the D (5 bases). Germline-derived CDR1 and CDR2 are SGHAT and FQNNGV. The CDR3 spans 14 residues. Trimming shortened V by 8 bases and J by 7 bases, and 18 bases separated the two germline ends.

There are many counts of this clonotype. The J gene is TRBJ2-1, the V gene TRBV9; 11 bases align to TRBD1. CDR3 length equals 13 residues. Looked up from germline, CDR1 is SGDLS and CDR2 is YYNGEE. With 5 bases clipped from V and 8 bases from J, the junction kept 3 bases outside the gene matches. CDR3 residues: CASRGQGVDEQFF. The CDR3 coding sequence is TGTGCCAGCAGGGGACAGGGGGTGGATGAGCAGTTCTTC.

This clonotype was recorded many times. V usage is TRBV7-9 and J usage is TRBJ1-2, with 9 bases matching TRBD1. Unmatched junction bases numbered 12, after V lost 11 bases and J lost 8 bases. The CDR3 has 13 amino acids. Germline V gene data show CDR1 as SEHNR and CDR2 as FQNEAQ (reference sequence). This CDR3 is CASGRGQGDGYTF. In nucleotides, the CDR3 is TGTGCCTCCGGGAGGGGACAGGGCGACGGCTACACCTTC.

In this sample, this clonotype turned up many times. V and J are TRBV20-1 and TRBJ2-7; 10 bases map to TRBD2. This CDR3 region has 16 residues. With 0 bases clipped from V and 2 bases from J, the junction kept 7 bases outside the gene matches. CDR1 is DFQATT and CDR2 is SNEGSKA in the germline V gene (reference sequence). The CDR3 DNA sequence: TGCAGTGCTAGAGACACCGGGACTAGCGACCCCTACGAGCAGTACTTC. Protein: CSARDTGTSDPYEQYF.

V gene TRBV14 combines with J gene TRBJ2-7; weak D call: TRBD1 (5 bases). Between the trimmed V and J ends, which lost 0 bases and 3 bases, there was a span of 15 bases. Per germline, CDR1 SGHDN and CDR2 FVKESK. The length of the CDR3 is 16 residues. CDR3 nucleotides: TGTGCCAGCAGCCAAGAAAAGCTGGGGCTCGGCTACGAGCAGTACTTC. Amino acid sequence: CASSQEKLGLGYEQYF.

This clonotype was picked up a small number of times. This may stem from a read error, because a much larger clone lies one nucleotide away. The gene calls are TRBV30 and TRBJ2-5, with 7 bases matching TRBD1. Losses at the gene ends were 4 bases for V and 3 bases for J; bases not matched to a gene: 17. Germline V gene lookup returns CDR1 GTSNPN and CDR2 SVGIG (reference sequence). The CDR3 loop spans 17 amino acids. CDR3 sequence (DNA): TGTGCCTGGACACACTCCAGACAGGGCACAAAGGAAGAGACCCAGTACTTC. Protein sequence: CAWTHSRQGTKEETQYF.

Many counts were recorded for this clonotype. The chain employs TRBV27 and TRBJ1-5; 8 positions match TRBD1. The V and J ends lost 4 bases and 4 bases, in that order; junction bases with no gene match: 15. The length of the CDR3 is 18 residues. Germline V gives CDR1 MNHEY, CDR2 SMNVEV (reference sequence). For the CDR3, the DNA is TGTGCCAGCAGTTCATACCGAACGACAGGGGCAGGGAATCAGCCCCAGCATTTT. Encoded protein: CASSSYRTTGAGNQPQHF.

This clonotype has a handful of counts. V gene TRBV4-2 combines with J gene TRBJ2-5; 10 bases match TRBD2. Germline loops: CDR1 LGHNA, CDR2 YNFKEQ. The ends lost 4 bases at V and 2 bases at J; junction bases unmatched: 4. The CDR3 loop spans 15 amino acids. CDR3 amino acids: CASSPSSGGQETQYF. Written as DNA, the CDR3 is TGTGCCAGCAGCCCCTCTAGCGGGGGTCAAGAGACCCAGTACTTC.

Comments on this clonotype: A single base separates this from a much larger clone, so it may be a read error. The chain carries TRBV10-1 and TRBJ1-2, with a tentative D call TRBD1 (5 bases). CDR1 and CDR2 (germline): WNHNN, SYGVQD (reference sequence). Between the trimmed V and J ends, which lost 0 bases and 4 bases, there was a span of 27 bases. The CDR3 extends over 20 amino acids. CDR3 sequence: CASSESLRQLPITSTYGYTF. The CDR3, as DNA: TGCGCCAGCAGTGAGTCGTTGAGACAGTTACCAATAACATCCACCTATGGCTACACCTTC.

This chain uses TRBV7-9 with TRBJ1-2; no clear D gene. This CDR3 contains 12 residues. The germline CDR1 and CDR2 sequences are SEHNR and FQNEAQ (reference sequence). Trimming cost V 5 bases and J 8 bases, with 12 bases left between them. Here the CDR3 DNA reads TGTGCCAGCAGCCCCGCATCTGCAGGCTACACCTTC. This sequence encodes CASSPASAGYTF. The entire variable domain, with the rest obtained from reference TRBV7-9 and TRBJ1-2, is as follows: DTGVSQNPRHKITKRGQNVTFRCDPISEHNRLYWYRQTLGQGPEFLTYFQNEAQLEKSRLLSDRFSAERPKGSFSTLEIQRTEQGDSAMYLCASSPASAGYTFGSGTRLTVV.

This clonotype occurred many times. The rearrangement uses TRBV6-5 and TRBJ2-4; possible D gene TRBD1, 5 bases. Germline V CDR1 and CDR2: MNHEY, SVGAGI. There are 15 residues in the CDR3. V lost 2 bases, J lost 1 base, and 9 bases lay in between. In nucleotides, the CDR3 is TGTGCCAGCAGTTACAGGCCAGGGGCCAAAAACATTCAGTACTTC. Protein sequence: CASSYRPGAKNIQYF.

This clonotype came up a few times. J is TRBJ2-1 and V is TRBV5-1; 11 bases are a match to TRBD1. Germline V gene sequence: CDR1 SGHRS, CDR2 YFSETQ. The CDR3 is made up of 16 amino acids. J lost 8 bases, V lost 0 bases, and 7 bases had no gene match. The CDR3 is CASSLVGQGAGYEQFF. The CDR3 nucleotides read TGCGCCAGCAGCTTGGTCGGACAGGGGGCCGGTTATGAGCAGTTCTTC.

This clonotype was seen more than once but under ten times. This chain joins TRBV19 and TRBJ1-1; D ambiguous. Germline lookup yields CDR1 LNHDA and CDR2 SQIVND (reference sequence). The CDR3 consists of 15 residues. The ends were cut back, 5 bases at V and 0 bases at J, with 13 bases in the middle. The CDR3 coding sequence is TGTGCCAGTAGTGGGGTGGGGAAAATGAACACTGAAGCTTTCTTT. Translated: CASSGVGKMNTEAFF.

This clonotype was recorded at least ten times. The chain carries TRBV7-8 and TRBJ1-5; D is ambiguous. The CDR3 covers 17 residues. CDR1 SGHVS and CDR2 FQNEAQ come from the germline V gene. V lost 4 bases to trimming and J lost 5 bases, with 21 bases between them. CDR3 sequence: CASSSDPGARMDQPQHF. The CDR3 nucleotides read TGTGCCAGCAGCTCCGACCCGGGCGCAAGGATGGATCAGCCCCAGCATTTT.

As concerns this clonotype: It may be a read error: a sequence one base away is much more abundant. This chain joins TRBV6-2 or TRBV6-3 and TRBJ2-3, with D unresolved. V was pared by 5 bases and J by 6 bases, with 15 bases between. The CDR3 contains 14 residues. Germline V gives CDR1 MNHEY, CDR2 SVGEGT. CDR3 coding DNA: TGTGCCAGCAGTGATCAAGACCCCCGGGATACGCAGTATTTT. Translation: CASSDQDPRDTQYF.

This clonotype showed up just a few times. V and J are TRBV27 and TRBJ2-4; 13 nucleotides line up with TRBD2. Germline-derived CDR1 and CDR2 are MNHEY and SMNVEV (reference sequence). The CDR3 spans 17 residues. With V trimmed by 4 bases and J by 1 base, 4 bases remained unmatched. The CDR3 bases are TGTGCCAGCAGTTCTAGACTAGCGGGGGGCGCCAAAAACATTCAGTACTTC. Protein product: CASSSRLAGGAKNIQYF.

The chain carries TRBV12-3 or TRBV12-4 and TRBJ1-3; 7 nucleotides agree with TRBD1. The length of the CDR3 is 15 residues. Trimming took 3 bases from V and 8 from J; bases not matched to a gene: 10. CDR3 DNA: TGTGCCAGCAGTTTTCTCGGACAGGTCGGAGACACCATATATTTT. Translation: CASSFLGQVGDTIYF.

This chain links TRBV24-1 with TRBJ2-1, with D perhaps assigned TRBD1 or TRBD2 (5 bases each). The germline CDR1 and CDR2 sequences are KGHDR and SFDVKD. Trimming took 3 bases from V and 4 from J, leaving 18 bases between them. The CDR3 has 17 amino acids. The DNA for the CDR3 is TGTGCCACCAGTGATCCCCGGGGACCGACGCCTTACAATGAGCAGTTCTTC. This encodes CATSDPRGPTPYNEQFF.